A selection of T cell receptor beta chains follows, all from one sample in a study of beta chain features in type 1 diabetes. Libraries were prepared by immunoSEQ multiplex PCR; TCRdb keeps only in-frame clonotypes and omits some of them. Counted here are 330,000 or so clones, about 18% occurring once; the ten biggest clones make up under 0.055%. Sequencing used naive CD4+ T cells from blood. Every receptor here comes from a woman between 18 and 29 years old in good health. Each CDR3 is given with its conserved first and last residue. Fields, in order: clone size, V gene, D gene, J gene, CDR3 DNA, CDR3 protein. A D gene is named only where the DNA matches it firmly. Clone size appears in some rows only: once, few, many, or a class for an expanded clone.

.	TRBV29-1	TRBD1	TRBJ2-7	TGCAGCGTTGAGCCGGGACAGGGAGGCTACGAGCAGTACTTC	CSVEPGQGGYEQYF
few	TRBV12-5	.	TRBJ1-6	TGTGCTAGTGGTTTGCAGGGGAATTCACCCCTCCACTTT	CASGLQGNSPLHF
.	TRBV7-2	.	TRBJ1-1	TGTGCCAGCACCAGGCGGGGGGCCACTGAAGCTTTCTTT	CASTRRGATEAFF
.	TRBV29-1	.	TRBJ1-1	TGCAGCGTCCTTTTGACTCTGAACACTGAAGCTTTCTTT	CSVLLTLNTEAFF
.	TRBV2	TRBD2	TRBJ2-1	TGTGCCAGTGGGACTAACTACAATGAGCAGTTCTTC	CASGTNYNEQFF
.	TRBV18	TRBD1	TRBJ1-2	TGTGCCAGCTCACCCTCGGCAGGGGGAGACTATGGCTACACCTTC	CASSPSAGGDYGYTF
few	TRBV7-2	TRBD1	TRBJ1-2	TGTGCCAGCAACAACAGGGGGCGGGGGTCGATATCCTATGGCTACACCTTC	CASNNRGRGSISYGYTF
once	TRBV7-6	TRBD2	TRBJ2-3	TGTGCCAGCAGCTCCCGGACTAGCGGGAGTGGAGATACGCAGTATTTT	CASSSRTSGSGDTQYF
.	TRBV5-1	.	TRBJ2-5	TGCGCCAGCAGCTTGGCAGGGACAACTAAAGAGACCCAGTACTTC	CASSLAGTTKETQYF
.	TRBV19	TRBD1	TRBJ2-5	TGTGCCAGCCGGACAGGGGCAGAAGAGACCCAGTACTTC	CASRTGAEETQYF
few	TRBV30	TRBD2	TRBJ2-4	TGTGCCTGGAGTGTAAAGGCGGGAGACATTCAGTACTTC	CAWSVKAGDIQYF
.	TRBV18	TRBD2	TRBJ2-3	TGTGCCAGCTCACCAAGAGCGGGGGGGAGCACAGATACGCAGTATTTT	CASSPRAGGSTDTQYF
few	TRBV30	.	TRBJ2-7	TGTGCCTGGAGTCAGGCAGGGCTGTCCTACGAGCAGTACTTC	CAWSQAGLSYEQYF
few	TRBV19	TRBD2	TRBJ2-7	TGTGCCAGTAGTTCGTGGACTAGCGGTAAACCCTACGAGCAGTACTTC	CASSSWTSGKPYEQYF
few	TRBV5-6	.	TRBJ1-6	TGTGCCAGCAGCTTGGCCTGGCGGCCCGCCGCGTCACCCCTCCACTTT	CASSLAWRPAASPLHF
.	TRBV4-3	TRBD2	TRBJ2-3	TGCGCCAGCAGCCGACTAGCGGGGGACACCGATGCGCAGTATTTT	CASSRLAGDTDAQYF